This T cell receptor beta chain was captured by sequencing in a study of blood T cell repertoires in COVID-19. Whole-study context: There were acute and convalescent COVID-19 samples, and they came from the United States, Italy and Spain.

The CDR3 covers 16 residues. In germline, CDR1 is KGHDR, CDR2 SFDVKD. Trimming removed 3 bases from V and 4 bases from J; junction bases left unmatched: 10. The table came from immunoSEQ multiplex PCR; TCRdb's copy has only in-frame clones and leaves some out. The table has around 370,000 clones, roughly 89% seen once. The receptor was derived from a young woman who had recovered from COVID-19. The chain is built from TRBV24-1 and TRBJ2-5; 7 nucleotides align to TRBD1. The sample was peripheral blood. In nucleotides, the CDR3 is TGTGCCACCAGTGATCCCCGGACAGGCTATTCAGAGACCCAGTACTTC. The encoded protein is CATSDPRTGYSETQYF.